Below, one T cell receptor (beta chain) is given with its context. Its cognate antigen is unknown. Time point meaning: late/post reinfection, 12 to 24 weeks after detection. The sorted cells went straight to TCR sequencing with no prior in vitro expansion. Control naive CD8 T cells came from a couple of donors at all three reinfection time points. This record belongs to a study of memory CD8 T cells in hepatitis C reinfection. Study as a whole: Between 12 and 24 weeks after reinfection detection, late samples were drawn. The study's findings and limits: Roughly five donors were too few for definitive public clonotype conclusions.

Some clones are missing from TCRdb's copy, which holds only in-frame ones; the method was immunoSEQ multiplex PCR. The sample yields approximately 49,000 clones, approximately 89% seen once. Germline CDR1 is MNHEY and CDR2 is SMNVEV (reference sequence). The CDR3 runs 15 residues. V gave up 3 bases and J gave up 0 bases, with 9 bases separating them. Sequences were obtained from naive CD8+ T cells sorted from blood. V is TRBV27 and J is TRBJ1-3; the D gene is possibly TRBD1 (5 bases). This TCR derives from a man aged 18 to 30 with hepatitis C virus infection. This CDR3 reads CASSFAGSSGNTIYF. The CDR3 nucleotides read TGTGCCAGCAGTTTTGCAGGGTCCTCTGGAAACACCATATATTTT.